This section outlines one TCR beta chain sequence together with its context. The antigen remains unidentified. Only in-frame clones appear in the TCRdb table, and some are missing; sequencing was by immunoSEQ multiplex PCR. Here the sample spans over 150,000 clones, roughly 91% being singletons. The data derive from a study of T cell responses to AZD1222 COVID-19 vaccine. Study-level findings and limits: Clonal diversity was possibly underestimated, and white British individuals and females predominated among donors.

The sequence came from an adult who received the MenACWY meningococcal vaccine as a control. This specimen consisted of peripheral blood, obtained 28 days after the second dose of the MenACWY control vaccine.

The DNA of the CDR3 is TGTGCCAGTAATTTAGGGGGGCCTGGCAAAAACATTCAGTACTTC. It specifies CASNLGGPGKNIQYF. V usage is TRBV19 and J usage is TRBJ2-4; the D call may be TRBD1 or TRBD2 (6 bases each). V was shortened by 7 bases and J by 3 bases, with 16 bases between the two germline ends. Germline CDR1 LNHDA, CDR2 SQIVND (reference sequence). The CDR3 contains 15 residues.